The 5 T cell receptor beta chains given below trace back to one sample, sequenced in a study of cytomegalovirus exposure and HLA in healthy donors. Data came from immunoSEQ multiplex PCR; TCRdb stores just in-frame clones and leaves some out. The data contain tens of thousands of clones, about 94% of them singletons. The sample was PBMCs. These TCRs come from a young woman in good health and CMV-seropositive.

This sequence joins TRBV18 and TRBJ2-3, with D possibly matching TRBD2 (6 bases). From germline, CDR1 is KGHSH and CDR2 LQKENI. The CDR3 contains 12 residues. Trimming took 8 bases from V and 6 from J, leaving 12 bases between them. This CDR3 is CASGGTSDTQYF. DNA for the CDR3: TGTGCCAGCGGGGGGACCTCGGATACGCAGTATTTT.

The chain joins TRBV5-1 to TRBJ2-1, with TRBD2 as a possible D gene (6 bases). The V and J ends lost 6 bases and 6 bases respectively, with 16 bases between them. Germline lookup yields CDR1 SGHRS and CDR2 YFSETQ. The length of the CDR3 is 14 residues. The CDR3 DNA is TGCGCCAGCAATCGTGGTCGGGGGTCCAATGAGCAGTTCTTC. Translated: CASNRGRGSNEQFF.

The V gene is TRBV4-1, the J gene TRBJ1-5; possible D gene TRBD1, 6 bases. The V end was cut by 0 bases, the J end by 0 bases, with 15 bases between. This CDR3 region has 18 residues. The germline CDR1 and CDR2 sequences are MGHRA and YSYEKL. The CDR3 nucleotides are TGCGCCAGCAGCCAAGAGGTCAGGGGTGTCAATAGCAATCAGCCCCAGCATTTT. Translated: CASSQEVRGVNSNQPQHF.

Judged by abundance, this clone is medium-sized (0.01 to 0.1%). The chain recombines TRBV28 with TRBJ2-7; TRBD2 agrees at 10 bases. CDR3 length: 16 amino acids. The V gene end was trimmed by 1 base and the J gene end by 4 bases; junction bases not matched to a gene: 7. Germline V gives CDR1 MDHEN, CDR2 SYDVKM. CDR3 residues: CASSLLGAGGLYEQYF. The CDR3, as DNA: TGTGCCAGCAGTTTATTGGGAGCGGGAGGGCTTTACGAGCAGTACTTC.

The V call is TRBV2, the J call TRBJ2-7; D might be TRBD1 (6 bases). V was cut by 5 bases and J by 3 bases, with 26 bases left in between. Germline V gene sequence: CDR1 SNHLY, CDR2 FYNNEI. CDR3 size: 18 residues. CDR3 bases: TGTGCCAGCAGTCCCCCCGGACAGCCAAATCCCGAGGACTACGAGCAGTACTTC. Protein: CASSPPGQPNPEDYEQYF.